The text below deals with one T cell receptor beta chain. Sequenced by immunoSEQ multiplex PCR; TCRdb stores in-frame clones only, minus some. The profile shows some 200,000 clones, 84% of them singletons. This specimen comes from a study of blood T cell repertoires in COVID-19. Study background: Sites in the United States, Italy and Spain provided acute and convalescent COVID-19 samples.

Germline CDR1 and CDR2: KGHSH and LQKENI. CDR3 length: 14 amino acids. V was trimmed by 3 bases and J by 3 bases, leaving 12 bases between them. The material sequenced was peripheral blood. This chain joins TRBV18 and TRBJ2-7; D gene uncertain. The TCR comes from a middle-aged man with active or convalescent COVID-19. The CDR3 is CASSPTVSSYEQYF. CDR3 DNA sequence: TGTGCCAGCTCACCGACGGTTTCTAGCTACGAGCAGTACTTC.